This T cell receptor (beta chain) derives from a study of cytomegalovirus exposure and HLA in healthy donors. The CDR3 extends over 11 amino acids. Germline V gene lookup returns CDR1 MNHEY and CDR2 SVGAGI. The germline V and J ends were trimmed by 4 bases and 7 bases, with 8 bases remaining between them. As for this clone: What it binds is unknown.

The PCR was carried out with 60 Vbeta primers and 13 Jbeta primers. TCRdb's table, derived via immunoSEQ multiplex PCR, lists solely in-frame clones and lacks some. The data contain 130,000 or so clones, over 60% of them seen just once; the ten biggest clones take up under 2%. Findings and limits, study-wide: A later analysis reportedly found that, within productive TCRs, an Asian-associated ancestry cluster had fewer N-insertions than the mean observed across the roughly 700 donors.

This TCR was recovered from a female donor in good health and CMV-seropositive. V gene TRBV6-5 combines with J gene TRBJ2-7; D uncertain. Sequenced input: PBMCs. The CDR3 nucleotides are TGTGCCAGCAGTTCTGAGTATGAGCAGTACTTC. Translated, it gives CASSSEYEQYF.